The 8 T cell receptor beta chains below all came from one sample that was sequenced in a study of control samples from healthy donors and cancer patients. The protocol was immunoSEQ multiplex PCR, while the TCRdb copy is restricted to in-frame clones and leaves out a portion. The repertoire holds about 17,000 clones, around 90% seen once, with about 33% in the top ten. Sequencing input: PBMCs. These receptors came from a man aged 60 to 69 with head and neck cancer.

This chain uses TRBV5-1 with TRBJ1-6, with D tentatively TRBD1 (6 bases). The CDR3 covers 13 residues. CDR1 is SGHRS, CDR2 YFSETQ, per germline. The V and J ends lost 3 bases and 10 bases respectively, with 11 bases between them. This chain's CDR3 is CASSWGAGSPLHF. DNA of the CDR3: TGCGCCAGCAGCTGGGGGGCTGGGTCACCCCTCCACTTT.

This clone is a singleton in its sample. The chain combines TRBV11-2 with TRBJ2-1; 11 positions match TRBD2. Germline V gene data show CDR1 as SGHAT and CDR2 as FQNNGV. The CDR3 has 15 residues. V dropped 3 bases and J dropped 5; count of bases not matched to a gene: 3. This chain's CDR3 is CASSFTSGGDNEQFF. DNA for the CDR3: TGTGCCAGCAGCTTTACTAGCGGGGGTGACAATGAGCAGTTCTTC. Full variable domain (missing parts from reference TRBV11-2 and TRBJ2-1): EAGVAQSPRYKIIEKRQSVAFWCNPISGHATLYWYQQILGQGPKLLIQFQNNGVVDDSQLPKDRFSAERLKGVDSTLKIQPAKLEDSAVYLCASSFTSGGDNEQFFGPGTRLTVL.

The chain links TRBV9 to TRBJ2-1, with D perhaps matching TRBD1 or TRBD2 (5 bases each). Deletions cut 6 bases from V and 7 bases from J, with 14 bases between. Germline V gene data show CDR1 as SGDLS and CDR2 as YYNGEE. CDR3 length equals 13 residues. CDR3 loop: CASKRDGGNEQFF. The DNA of the CDR3 is TGTGCCAGCAAGAGGGACGGAGGAAATGAGCAGTTCTTC.

This clone appeared a single time. The CDR3 here is CASSLGFTGAQHF. The CDR3 DNA sequence: TGTGCCAGCAGTTTAGGGTTTACGGGGGCCCAGCATTTT. V usage is TRBV12-3 or TRBV12-4 and J usage is TRBJ1-5; possibly TRBD1 for D (5 bases). V was cut by 1 base and J by 11 bases, with 12 bases left in between. The length of the CDR3 is 13 residues.

Only one count was recorded for this clone. This chain links TRBV6-5 with TRBJ2-1; no definite D call. The CDR3 is 13 residues long. Germline V gene sequence: CDR1 MNHEY, CDR2 SVGAGI. V was shortened by 5 bases and J by 3 bases, with 8 bases between the two germline ends. This CDR3 is CASSNIVYNEQFF. In DNA, the CDR3 is TGTGCCAGCAGTAATATAGTCTACAATGAGCAGTTCTTC.

The V gene is TRBV25-1, the J gene TRBJ1-2; a weak D match, TRBD1 (5 bases). V gave up 8 bases and J gave up 4 bases, with 17 bases separating them. From germline, CDR1 is MGHDK and CDR2 SYGVNS. CDR3 length: 14 amino acids. The CDR3 DNA is TGTGCCAGCGGCTGGGGCCGCGCGCCCTATGGCTACACCTTC. Translated: CASGWGRAPYGYTF.

The chain couples TRBV2 to TRBJ2-7; the D is unclear. The germline V gene has CDR1 SNHLY and CDR2 FYNNEI. The CDR3 runs to 14 residues. V lost 6 bases and J 2 bases, leaving 14 bases between the germline ends. The CDR3 spells CASSVDGGPYEQYF. In DNA form, the CDR3 reads TGTGCCAGCAGCGTGGACGGCGGCCCCTACGAGCAGTACTTC.

This clone was picked up a small number of times. J is TRBJ2-7 and V is TRBV7-5; the table's D call, TRBD2, was not checked against the DNA. TRBV7-5 is a pseudogene locus. The CDR3 length is 18 residues. The CDR3: CARSSESGGSASVYEQYF. CDR3 sequence (DNA): TGTGCCAGAAGCTCGGAGTCGGGGGGCTCCGCGAGCGTCTACGAGCAGTACTTC.